This T cell receptor (beta chain) originates from a study of identical twins listed by TCRdb under 2016. Concerning the study at large: To test whether fetal clonotypes persist, the study used deep sequencing on TCR alpha and beta repertoires from monozygotic twins, unrelated adults of various ages, and cord blood. To rule out contamination, the twin experiments were replicated at different times with different library preparation protocols. What the work shows at the level of the full study, not this receptor alone: In beta out-of-frame sequences, excess twin sharing was weaker, because having fewer shared sequences lowered the signal-to-noise ratio. Invariant T cells such as MAIT and iNKT could partly confound zero-insertion analyses, although diverse VJ usage argued against such confounding for most clonotypes. Fewer insertions were carried by abundant cord blood beta clonotypes; a weaker similar trend was observed in young adult naive repertoires, while no such trend was observed in memory repertoires. Recombination models systematically underestimated out-of-frame TCR alpha sharing in monozygotic twins but agreed with sharing between unrelated individuals. Compared with coincidental sharing between unrelated individuals, an excess of low generation-probability sequences was observed among out-of-frame TCR alpha sequences shared between twins. Because the same donors could not be followed over many years, the conclusions relied on cross-sectional statistical analysis.

Every donor was a healthy Caucasian. The twin cohort consisted of three pairs of female monozygotic twins, all aged about 18 to 30 years. The RNA used for TCR libraries was isolated from peripheral blood mononuclear cells. In the case of this clonotype: Its antigen remains unidentified. No much larger clonotype is one base removed from it; base qualities were not supplied.

From the cysteine through the phenylalanine, the CDR3 covers 15 amino acids. The retained sequence is limited to the CDR3, 45 bases, with the frame set at the first base. CDR1 and CDR2, per the germline V gene (reference sequence), are DFQATT and SNEGSKA. V and J are trimmed by 6 bases and 3 bases, and the gene matches miss 11 bases of the junction. The library came from 5' RACE. The sample was run on an Illumina HiSeq 2000. Template switching added a universal primer binding site, and the final cDNA carried a unique molecular identifier that allowed TCR cDNA molecules to be counted accurately. First-strand cDNA for TCR alpha and beta chains was synthesized from specific primers in the conserved constant-segment region. Each cDNA library was double barcoded, with a SMART-Mk sample barcode plus Illumina barcodes, to control for contamination. TruSeq adapter sequences along with Illumina sample barcodes were introduced in two successive PCR steps. Sequencing of the TCR alpha and beta cDNA libraries was done on the Illumina HiSeq platform using custom primers. In the source study's methods: Raw reads were processed with MiGEC to extract unique molecular identifiers, and MiXCR was used to determine CDR3 positions. Recombination models were inferred per individual with the repgenHMM and IGoR tools using an EM algorithm. The analysis of shared clonotypes was done with the tcR package in R, with sharing normalized by the product of cloneset sizes. To study raw recombination free of thymic and clonal selection effects, out-of-frame nonproductive sequences were analyzed. TCRdb trimmed public reads at Q25 via fastp, called clones via MiXCR and kept in-frame beta chains. Identical CDR3 proteins give one entry, which carries the most common genes and DNA. TCRdb, not the original authors, processed these V and J calls. This sample holds some 760,000 distinct CDR3 sequences; about 20% were observed only once. The ten most abundant clones make up around 13% of the sample.

Separately, the same data were catalogued under a study of T cells expressing NK-cell markers. The second paper states: In sorted CD3+CD56+NKG2C+, CD3+CD56+NKG2C- and CD3+CD56-NKG2C+ T-cell subsets from eight or nine donors, TCR beta-chain repertoires were profiled. Among the eight sequenced donors, seven were HCMV-seropositive and one was HCMV-seronegative. To restrict sorting to alphabetaTCR-expressing T cells, an anti-gammadeltaTCR antibody was added in several experiments. In over 5 donors, the dominant CD3+CD56+NKG2C+ clonotypes were among the top 10 CD8+ clonotypes and accounted for roughly 1.0-8% of CD8+ T cells. Those dominant clonotypes were again the most abundant among CD3+CD56-NKG2C+ cells in a handful of donors, at roughly 25-65%. It remained unclear whether the expanded NKG2C-expressing T cell clones were specific for HCMV antigens. All eight donors whose samples were sequenced were randomly selected healthy volunteers, three of them men and five women. To determine HCMV serostatus, a commercial ELISA kit was used to detect HCMV-specific IgG in serum. Bulk peripheral blood T-cell repertoires were additionally sequenced from unsorted PBMC for 5 or 6 donors. MIGEC handled demultiplexing of the reads and grouping by UMI, while MiTCR was used to assemble and quantify clonotypes. To remove erroneous sequences, TCR cDNA sequences were retained only when supported by two or more reads. The tcR package was used for downstream repertoire analysis, with clonotypes matched between fractions based on CDR3 nucleotide sequence plus V segment. VDJmatch was used to annotate antigen specificity against VDJdb, with one amino acid substitution in CDR3 allowed.

The chain links TRBV20-1 with TRBJ2-1; 7 bases in the middle match TRBD2. The specimen was PBMCs. This sequence originates from a woman between 18 and 29 years old in good health. The encoded CDR3 is CSAEFGGRVYNEQFF. DNA sequence: TGCAGTGCGGAATTCGGCGGGAGAGTCTACAATGAGCAGTTCTTC.